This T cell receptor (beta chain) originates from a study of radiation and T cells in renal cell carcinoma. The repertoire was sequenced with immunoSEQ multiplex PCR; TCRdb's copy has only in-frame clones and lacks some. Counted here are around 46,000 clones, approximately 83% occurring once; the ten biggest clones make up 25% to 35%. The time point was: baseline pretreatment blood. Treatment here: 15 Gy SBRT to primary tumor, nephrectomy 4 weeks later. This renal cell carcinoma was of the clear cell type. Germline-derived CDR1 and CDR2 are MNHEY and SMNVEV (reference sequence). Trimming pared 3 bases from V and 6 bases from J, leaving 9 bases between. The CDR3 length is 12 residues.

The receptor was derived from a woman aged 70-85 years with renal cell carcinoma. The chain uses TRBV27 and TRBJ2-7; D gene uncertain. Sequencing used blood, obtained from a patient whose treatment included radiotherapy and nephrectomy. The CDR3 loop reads CASSFVGSEQYF. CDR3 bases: TGTGCCAGCAGTTTCGTCGGTTCCGAGCAGTACTTC.